These 16 T cell receptor beta chains came from one sample sequenced in a study of control samples from healthy donors and cancer patients. Assay: immunoSEQ multiplex PCR; the TCRdb copy retains only in-frame clones and omits some. The sample has around 67,000 clones; over 85% are singletons. Source material: PBMCs. These receptors originate from a man aged 55 to 70 with colorectal cancer.

CDR3 in DNA: TGTGCCAGCAGCTTATGGACCAAAACTCGGGATAGCAATCAGCCCCAGCATTTT. Encoded protein: CASSLWTKTRDSNQPQHF. The V gene is TRBV7-8, the J gene TRBJ1-5; D remains unclear. The CDR3 runs 18 residues. Per germline, CDR1 SGHVS and CDR2 FQNEAQ. Trimming shortened V by 2 bases and J by 0 bases, and 17 bases separated the two germline ends.

This clone has only one observation. This chain joins TRBV4-1 and TRBJ2-1; D is undetermined. Germline lookup yields CDR1 MGHRA and CDR2 YSYEKL. Trimming shortened V by 4 bases and J by 4 bases, and 11 bases separated the two germline ends. The CDR3 is 14 amino acids. CDR3 nucleotides: TGCGCCAGCAGCCCGGGTCAGGCGTACAATGAGCAGTTCTTC. It codes for CASSPGQAYNEQFF.

V and J are TRBV18 and TRBJ2-7; 13 bases are shared with TRBD2. With V trimmed by 6 bases and J by 4 bases, 9 bases remained unmatched. The germline gives CDR1 KGHSH, CDR2 LQKENI. CDR3 length: 16 amino acids. The CDR3 region has the DNA TGTGCCAGCTCGCCGGGACTAGCGGGGCGAAGATACGAGCAGTACTTC. This codes for CASSPGLAGRRYEQYF.

The rearrangement joins TRBV4-1 to TRBJ2-3; 12 bases line up with TRBD2. The CDR3 runs 18 residues. J lost 5 bases, V lost 4 bases, and 13 bases had no gene match. Germline V gives CDR1 MGHRA, CDR2 YSYEKL. Here the CDR3 reads CASSPRLDATSGGDTQYF. CDR3 coding DNA: TGCGCCAGCAGCCCCCGCCTAGATGCGACTAGCGGGGGAGATACGCAGTATTTT.

V usage is TRBV28 and J usage is TRBJ2-7; tentatively, D is TRBD1 (5 bases). V lost 7 bases, J lost 1 base, and 17 bases lay in between. This CDR3 has 15 amino acids. The germline CDR1 and CDR2 sequences are MDHEN and SYDVKM. CDR3 DNA sequence: TGTGCCAGCAACTCCCGGATCGACAGTTCCTACGAGCAGTACTTC. This gives the protein CASNSRIDSSYEQYF.

The rearrangement links TRBV23-1 to TRBJ1-2, with D maybe TRBD1 (5 bases). TRBV23-1 belongs to the ORF category, with a function that is uncertain. Trimming shortened V by 10 bases and J by 6 bases, and 15 bases separated the two germline ends. This CDR3 spans 12 amino acids. The CDR3 spells CAKGEGEDGYTF. The CDR3 coding sequence is TGCGCCAAAGGGGAAGGGGAGGATGGCTACACCTTC.

The V gene is TRBV5-8, the J gene TRBJ1-5; 9 positions agree with TRBD1. The ends lost 2 bases at V and 4 bases at J; junction bases unmatched: 7. The CDR3 covers 16 residues. CDR1 and CDR2 from the germline V gene are SGHTS and YDEGEE. CDR3 sequence (DNA): TGTGCCAGCAGCTTATTCGGGACAGGGAGTAATCAGCCCCAGCATTTT. It codes for CASSLFGTGSNQPQHF.

The gene calls are TRBV2 and TRBJ1-2; 12 nucleotides match TRBD1. Germline V gene sequence: CDR1 SNHLY, CDR2 FYNNEI. The CDR3 is made up of 15 amino acids. After removal of 4 bases from V and 4 bases from J, the junction contained 4 bases not matched to a gene. The CDR3 DNA sequence: TGTGCCAGCAGTGTCGGGACAGGGGGCGGCTATGGCTACACCTTC. It yields the protein CASSVGTGGGYGYTF.

This rearrangement joins TRBV30 to TRBJ1-6; the D is unclear. Germline values: CDR1 GTSNPN, CDR2 SVGIG (reference sequence). The CDR3 totals 15 residues. Trimming took 3 bases from V and 1 from J, leaving 10 bases between them. CDR3 coding DNA: TGTGCCTGGAGCAGAAGAGGGTCCTATAATTCACCCCTCCACTTT. The encoded protein is CAWSRRGSYNSPLHF.

The V gene is TRBV7-8, the J gene TRBJ2-5; D is unresolved. Germline CDR1 reads SGHVS; CDR2 reads FQNEAQ. V lost 5 bases, J lost 5 bases, and 12 bases lay in between. The CDR3 length is 13 residues. The CDR3 DNA reads TGTGCCAGCAGCCAGTCCCGAATGGAGACCCAGTACTTC. Translation: CASSQSRMETQYF.

CDR3 loop: CASTGYYEQYF. The CDR3 DNA reads TGTGCCAGCACGGGTTACTACGAGCAGTACTTC. The chain joins TRBV5-4 to TRBJ2-7; D is uncertain. Germline lookup yields CDR1 SGHNT and CDR2 YYREEE (reference sequence). The CDR3 runs to 11 residues. Trimming left V 6 bases short and J 3 bases short, with 7 bases between.

This rearrangement joins TRBV4-1 to TRBJ2-7; 12 bases agree with TRBD2. V dropped 4 bases and J dropped 1; count of bases not matched to a gene: 11. The CDR3 is 18 amino acids. Germline values: CDR1 MGHRA, CDR2 YSYEKL. The CDR3 nucleotides are TGCGCCAGCAGCCGCGAACCAATGACTAGCGGGAGTTCCTACGAGCAGTACTTC. It encodes CASSREPMTSGSSYEQYF.

To note about this clone: This CDR3 is also generated by other DNA sequences in the sample. The chain couples TRBV5-1 to TRBJ2-5, with TRBD2 matching over 9 bases. CDR1 SGHRS and CDR2 YFSETQ come from the germline V gene. Trimming at V came to 0 bases and at J to 4 bases, leaving 7 bases not matched to a gene. The CDR3 runs to 16 residues. The CDR3 region is CASSLGRGGAGETQYF. Written as DNA, the CDR3 is TGCGCCAGCAGCTTGGGGCGCGGGGGGGCCGGAGAGACCCAGTACTTC.

The chain links TRBV18 to TRBJ1-2, with D perhaps TRBD1 (5 bases). V was cut by 1 base and J by 3 bases, with 9 bases left in between. Looked up from germline, CDR1 is KGHSH and CDR2 is LQKENI. The CDR3 has 14 residues. Written as DNA, the CDR3 is TGTGCCAGCTCACCACTTCAGACAGACTATGGCTACACCTTC. Amino acids: CASSPLQTDYGYTF.

This chain links TRBV5-1 with TRBJ2-2; unclear D gene. Per germline, CDR1 SGHRS and CDR2 YFSETQ. V lost 0 bases, J lost 6 bases, and 12 bases lay in between. The CDR3 consists of 15 residues. Here the CDR3 reads CASSLAQSGAGELFF. The DNA of the CDR3 is TGCGCCAGCAGCTTGGCGCAGTCGGGCGCCGGGGAGCTGTTTTTT.

The gene calls are TRBV10-2 and TRBJ1-1; 7 nucleotides agree with TRBD1. The V gene end was trimmed by 5 bases and the J gene end by 7 bases; junction bases not matched to a gene: 4. Germline values: CDR1 WSHSY, CDR2 SAAADI. The CDR3 is 12 residues long. The chain's CDR3 is CASSTTGVEAFF. In nucleotides, the CDR3 is TGCGCCAGCAGTACCACAGGGGTTGAAGCTTTCTTT.